The clone carrying this TCR beta chain came up a few times. As yet, its antigen is unknown. Just one base apart from a much larger clone, this may be a read error. V was clipped by 0 bases and J by 11 bases, with 9 bases between them. This CDR3 comprises 12 residues. Germline V gene lookup returns CDR1 SGDLS and CDR2 YYNGEE. Every patient underwent thyroid surgery untreated. This sample was included in a study of metastatic and nonmetastatic thyroid tumors. At the level of the study: Repertoires from malignant and benign thyroid patients were compared across blood and tumor or nodule tissue. Overall study findings and caveats: According to reports, the diversity of TCR beta was significantly higher in malignant thyroid tumors than in benign nodules, and this held in both blood and tumor samples.

How the authors handled the data: Between-group CDR3 differences, defined by clinicopathological status, yielded a distant-metastasis classifier for papillary thyroid cancer. TCRdb called clones again from the PCR reads with MiXCR. These V and J calls derive from TCRdb rather than the authors' analysis. The sample includes roughly 65,000 clones, 12% to 15% seen only once; the top ten take over 6%. The sample taken for sequencing was blood. The V and J genes are TRBV9 and TRBJ2-1; D is unclear. This TCR was sampled from a male donor with papillary thyroid cancer or a benign thyroid nodule (not recorded which). Some clones in this sample may be carry-over from other donors' samples. Here the CDR3 reads CASSVAHQQQFF. The CDR3 DNA reads as TGTGCCAGCAGCGTAGCACATCAGCAGCAGTTCTTC.